The T cell receptor beta chain under discussion was sequenced for a study of post-analysis software for immune sequencing data. Whole-study context: Patients with relapsing-remitting, secondary progressive and progressive-relapsing multiple sclerosis courses were all represented.

TCR beta libraries were prepared from cDNA with unique molecular identifiers. Researchers reported 400,000 to 550,000 cDNA molecules coming from approximately 1 to 10 million T cells. In TCRdb, the PCR reads were re-called with MiXCR into one record per CDR3 protein. The sample includes hundreds of thousands of distinct CDR3 sequences, 44% of them seen just once. General study findings and limits: For normalized Chao1 diversity, multiple sclerosis patients scored significantly lower than controls did. Relative to controls, patients had about five TRBV segments at higher frequency, with TRBV5-6, TRBV5-1 and TRBV20-1 among these. Strong co-clustering by F measure was evident for samples that had been prepared in the same batch.

Looked up from germline, CDR1 is SGHRS and CDR2 is YFSETQ. J gave up 2 bases and V 5 bases, and 3 bases lay outside the gene matches. The CDR3 has 14 amino acids. Points on this clonotype: No antigen is known for it.

The origin of this receptor is a girl under 18 with multiple sclerosis. The chain couples TRBV5-1 to TRBJ1-4; 7 nucleotides agree with TRBD1. The sample comprised blood. The CDR3 loop reads CASRLQGTNEKLFF. DNA for the CDR3: TGCGCCAGCAGGTTACAGGGGACTAATGAAAAACTGTTTTTT. Using reference TRBV5-1 and TRBJ1-4 for the parts outside the CDR3, the full variable domain is KAGVTQTPRYLIKTRGQQVTLSCSPISGHRSVSWYQQTPGQGLQFLFEYFSETQRNKGNFPGRFSGRQFSNSRSEMNVSTLELGDSALYLCASRLQGTNEKLFFGSGTQLSVL.